The 9 T cell receptor beta chains below come from one sample, sequenced in a study of OX40 agonist ivuxolimab in advanced cancers. Profiling relied on immunoSEQ multiplex PCR, and the TCRdb table lists in-frame clones only, not all of them. The sample contains tens of thousands of clones, roughly 90% of which appear only once. This sample comprised CD4+ or CD8+ T cells sorted from blood, obtained in a trial of the OX40 agonist ivuxolimab. The receptors originated from an adult with an advanced solid tumor such as melanoma, head and neck, liver or kidney cancer.

This clone was seen once. The chain is built from TRBV5-6 and TRBJ2-1; 7 positions match TRBD1. The CDR3 has 17 residues. The germline V gene encodes CDR1 SGHDT and CDR2 YYEEEE. The V gene end was trimmed by 4 bases and the J gene end by 5 bases; junction bases not matched to a gene: 15. The CDR3 spells CASSKIKGALVHNEQFF. CDR3 bases: TGTGCCAGCAGCAAAATTAAGGGGGCCCTGGTCCACAATGAGCAGTTCTTC.

The rearrangement uses TRBV5-1 and TRBJ1-2, with TRBD1 matching 12 bases. Trimming cost V 0 bases and J 7 bases; bases outside gene matches: 7. The CDR3 sequence is 16 residues long. Germline V lookup: CDR1 SGHRS, CDR2 YFSETQ. The chain's CDR3 is CASSLDGTGGRGGYTF. In nucleotides, the CDR3 is TGCGCCAGCAGCTTGGACGGGACAGGGGGCCGGGGTGGCTACACCTTC.

J is TRBJ1-2 and V is TRBV11-2; 9 nucleotides agree with TRBD1. This CDR3 has 13 amino acids. Germline trimming cut 5 bases from V and 7 bases from J; bases unmatched to any gene: 5. Germline values: CDR1 SGHAT, CDR2 FQNNGV. The CDR3 DNA is TGTGCCAGCAGCCCTACAGGGGGCAGTGGCTACACCTTC. Its protein product is CASSPTGGSGYTF. The full variable domain, with the rest looked up from reference TRBV11-2 and TRBJ1-2, is EAGVAQSPRYKIIEKRQSVAFWCNPISGHATLYWYQQILGQGPKLLIQFQNNGVVDDSQLPKDRFSAERLKGVDSTLKIQPAKLEDSAVYLCASSPTGGSGYTFGSGTRLTVV.

The chain links TRBV4-1 to TRBJ2-5; D is undetermined. The CDR3 has 17 residues. Trimming pared 1 base from V and 5 bases from J, leaving 20 bases between. From germline, CDR1 is MGHRA and CDR2 YSYEKL. This CDR3 is CASSQARGEAAWETQYF. The CDR3 DNA reads as TGCGCCAGCAGCCAAGCCCGAGGAGAGGCGGCGTGGGAGACCCAGTACTTC.

The table lists this clone with a count of one. The chain has TRBV2 and TRBJ1-2, with D possibly matching TRBD1 (5 bases). CDR3 length: 15 residues. The germline V gene has CDR1 SNHLY and CDR2 FYNNEI. Trimming stripped 1 base from V and 4 bases from J, with 13 bases between. In nucleotides, the CDR3 is TGTGCCAGCAGTGAAGGGAACAGGAGAGGCTATGGCTACACCTTC. Protein: CASSEGNRRGYGYTF.

The V call is TRBV11-3, the J call TRBJ1-5; D unresolved. CDR3 length: 12 amino acids. Trimming pared 8 bases from V and 12 bases from J, leaving 17 bases between. Germline V lookup: CDR1 SGHNT, CDR2 YENEEA. The CDR3 DNA reads as TGTGCCAGCGGACTCCGACCCACCTGCCAGCATTTT. This gives the protein CASGLRPTCQHF.

This chain uses TRBV5-4 with TRBJ2-3, with 10 bases aligning to TRBD2. Unmatched junction bases numbered 6, after V lost 1 base and J lost 4 bases. The CDR3 has 16 residues. Germline assignment: CDR1 SGHNT and CDR2 YYREEE (reference sequence). The DNA for the CDR3 is TGTGCCAGCAGCTTGAGGGCTAGCGGGGGCTCAGATACGCAGTATTTT. Translation gives CASSLRASGGSDTQYF.

The chain carries TRBV27 and TRBJ2-5, with TRBD1 identical over 9 bases. V shed 4 bases, J shed 6 bases, and the junction held 6 bases outside the gene matches. The CDR3 runs 14 residues. Germline V lookup: CDR1 MNHEY, CDR2 SMNVEV (reference sequence). CDR3 loop: CASSSGQGGKTQYF. The DNA of the CDR3 is TGTGCCAGCAGTTCGGGACAGGGTGGAAAGACCCAGTACTTC.

This rearrangement joins TRBV5-1 to TRBJ1-1, with unresolved D. Germline assignment: CDR1 SGHRS and CDR2 YFSETQ. The CDR3 runs 15 residues. Deletions cut 0 bases from V and 7 bases from J, with 16 bases between. The chain's CDR3 is CASSLDPPLSGEAFF. In nucleotides, the CDR3 is TGCGCCAGCAGCTTGGACCCCCCACTTAGCGGTGAAGCTTTCTTT.